The rows below give T cell receptor beta chains drawn from one sample of a study of T cell changes during pregnancy in multiple sclerosis. Profiling relied on immunoSEQ multiplex PCR, and the TCRdb table lists in-frame clones only, not all of them. Of about 40,000 clones listed, about 92% are singletons. The sequencing used CD4+ T cells from peripheral blood mononuclear cells, collected in the third trimester of pregnancy. The receptors originated from a female donor with multiple sclerosis, enrolled in a pregnancy study. CDR3s include the opening cysteine and the closing phenylalanine or tryptophan. The order of the fields is V gene, D gene, J gene, clone size, CDR3 protein, CDR3 DNA. D genes are given only for firm matches. Clone size is shown for a subset of rows, as once, few, many or a class of expanded clone.

V gene: TRBV29-1; D gene: -; J gene: TRBJ1-3; clone size: -; CDR3 protein: CSVPSSGNTIYF; CDR3 DNA: TGCAGCGTTCCCAGTTCCGGAAACACCATATATTTT
V gene: TRBV7-2; D gene: TRBD2; J gene: TRBJ2-7; clone size: -; CDR3 protein: CASSLAGTSVYEQYF; CDR3 DNA: TGTGCCAGCAGCTTAGCCGGGACTAGTGTCTACGAGCAGTACTTC
V gene: TRBV19; D gene: -; J gene: TRBJ1-2; clone size: -; CDR3 protein: CASSILDGSLEYGYTF; CDR3 DNA: TGTGCCAGTAGTATCCTGGACGGGAGCCTTGAATATGGCTACACCTTC
V gene: TRBV27; D gene: -; J gene: TRBJ1-1; clone size: once; CDR3 protein: CASSSLGTRRGNTEAFF; CDR3 DNA: TGTGCCAGCAGTTCGCTGGGGACAAGGCGCGGGAACACTGAAGCTTTCTTT
V gene: TRBV7-9; D gene: -; J gene: TRBJ2-7; clone size: -; CDR3 protein: CASSLSGSTYEQYF; CDR3 DNA: TGTGCCAGCAGCCTCTCCGGGAGTACCTACGAGCAGTACTTC
V gene: TRBV7-2; D gene: -; J gene: TRBJ2-1; clone size: -; CDR3 protein: CASSQRQGGNEQFF; CDR3 DNA: TGTGCCAGCAGCCAACGGCAGGGCGGCAATGAGCAGTTCTTC
V gene: TRBV10-2; D gene: -; J gene: TRBJ1-2; clone size: -; CDR3 protein: CASRGHRERYGYTF; CDR3 DNA: TGCGCCAGCAGGGGACACAGGGAACGCTATGGCTACACCTTC
V gene: TRBV25-1; D gene: TRBD2; J gene: TRBJ2-1; clone size: -; CDR3 protein: CASSDIKGTGGRGNEQFF; CDR3 DNA: TGTGCCAGCAGTGACATTAAAGGGACGGGAGGACGGGGCAATGAGCAGTTCTTC
V gene: TRBV6-5; D gene: -; J gene: TRBJ2-4; clone size: -; CDR3 protein: CASSYSRGVQNIQYF; CDR3 DNA: TGTGCCAGCAGTTACAGTAGGGGCGTCCAAAACATTCAGTACTTC
V gene: TRBV5-1; D gene: -; J gene: TRBJ2-5; clone size: -; CDR3 protein: CASSLQGMGAETQYF; CDR3 DNA: TGCGCCAGCAGCTTGCAGGGGATGGGGGCGGAGACCCAGTACTTC
V gene: TRBV28; D gene: TRBD1; J gene: TRBJ2-7; clone size: -; CDR3 protein: CASSLVTGSNEQYF; CDR3 DNA: TGTGCCAGCAGTTTAGTGACAGGGTCAAACGAGCAGTACTTC
V gene: TRBV5-4; D gene: TRBD2; J gene: TRBJ2-7; clone size: -; CDR3 protein: CASSIGLAEYEQYF; CDR3 DNA: TGTGCCAGCAGCATCGGACTAGCGGAGTACGAGCAGTACTTC
V gene: TRBV14; D gene: TRBD1; J gene: TRBJ2-7; clone size: few; CDR3 protein: CASRPTGGKQYF; CDR3 DNA: TGTGCCAGCAGGCCTACAGGGGGAAAGCAGTACTTC
V gene: TRBV7-3; D gene: -; J gene: TRBJ2-3; clone size: once; CDR3 protein: CASALSGAGTDTQYF; CDR3 DNA: TGTGCCAGTGCCCTGAGTGGGGCTGGAACAGATACGCAGTATTTT
V gene: TRBV9; D gene: TRBD1; J gene: TRBJ1-1; clone size: once; CDR3 protein: CASSEQGVTGVAFF; CDR3 DNA: TGTGCCAGCAGCGAACAGGGGGTGACGGGTGTAGCTTTCTTT
V gene: TRBV14; D gene: -; J gene: TRBJ2-7; clone size: -; CDR3 protein: CASSNARGFDTYEQYF; CDR3 DNA: TGTGCCAGCAGCAACGCTAGAGGGTTCGATACCTACGAGCAGTACTTC
V gene: TRBV21-1; D gene: -; J gene: TRBJ1-4; clone size: -; CDR3 protein: CASSNSGVYEKLFF; CDR3 DNA: TGTGCCAGCAGCAATTCAGGGGTTTATGAAAAACTGTTTTTT
V gene: TRBV9; D gene: TRBD2; J gene: TRBJ2-7; clone size: -; CDR3 protein: CASSAETSGAVQYF; CDR3 DNA: TGTGCCAGCAGCGCGGAGACTAGCGGGGCGGTGCAGTACTTC
V gene: TRBV7-3; D gene: TRBD2; J gene: TRBJ2-1; clone size: once; CDR3 protein: CASSSRGSGITKDGNEQFF; CDR3 DNA: TGTGCCAGCAGCTCCCGGGGTAGCGGGATCACGAAGGACGGCAATGAGCAGTTCTTC
V gene: TRBV5-1; D gene: -; J gene: TRBJ2-6; clone size: -; CDR3 protein: CASSLAGTAGANVLTF; CDR3 DNA: TGCGCCAGCAGCTTGGCGGGGACTGCTGGGGCCAACGTCCTGACTTTC
V gene: TRBV5-1; D gene: -; J gene: TRBJ1-2; clone size: -; CDR3 protein: CASRPSARDVGGYTF; CDR3 DNA: TGCGCCAGCAGGCCGAGTGCACGGGATGTTGGTGGCTACACCTTC
V gene: TRBV5-1; D gene: -; J gene: TRBJ2-1; clone size: -; CDR3 protein: CASSLGDNYNEQFF; CDR3 DNA: TGCGCCAGCAGCTTGGGGGACAACTACAATGAGCAGTTCTTC
V gene: TRBV25-1; D gene: -; J gene: TRBJ2-2; clone size: -; CDR3 protein: CASSERPDTGELFF; CDR3 DNA: TGTGCCAGCAGTGAGAGGCCGGACACCGGGGAGCTGTTTTTT
V gene: TRBV5-1; D gene: TRBD2; J gene: TRBJ2-7; clone size: -; CDR3 protein: CASSSIAGAYEQYF; CDR3 DNA: TGCGCCAGCAGCTCGATAGCGGGAGCTTACGAGCAGTACTTC
V gene: TRBV7-2; D gene: -; J gene: TRBJ1-1; clone size: -; CDR3 protein: CAGTGSLNTEAFF; CDR3 DNA: TGTGCCGGTACCGGGTCGTTGAACACTGAAGCTTTCTTT
V gene: TRBV5-1; D gene: TRBD1; J gene: TRBJ2-7; clone size: -; CDR3 protein: CASSFTRPGQGPYEQYF; CDR3 DNA: TGCGCCAGCAGCTTTACCAGACCGGGACAGGGACCCTACGAGCAGTACTTC
V gene: TRBV29-1; D gene: TRBD2; J gene: TRBJ2-7; clone size: -; CDR3 protein: CSVDRTSGSANEQYF; CDR3 DNA: TGCAGCGTTGACAGGACTAGCGGGAGCGCTAACGAGCAGTACTTC
V gene: TRBV9; D gene: TRBD2; J gene: TRBJ2-2; clone size: -; CDR3 protein: CASSAGLAHTGELFF; CDR3 DNA: TGTGCCAGCAGCGCGGGACTAGCGCACACCGGGGAGCTGTTTTTT
V gene: TRBV6-5; D gene: TRBD1; J gene: TRBJ2-7; clone size: -; CDR3 protein: CASSYDRGEYEQYF; CDR3 DNA: TGTGCCAGCAGTTACGACAGGGGGGAATACGAGCAGTACTTC
V gene: TRBV28; D gene: -; J gene: TRBJ1-1; clone size: -; CDR3 protein: CAALPGQGKNTEAFF; CDR3 DNA: TGTGCCGCACTCCCAGGGCAGGGGAAGAACACTGAAGCTTTCTTT
V gene: TRBV13; D gene: -; J gene: TRBJ1-1; clone size: -; CDR3 protein: CASSTDRNTEAFF; CDR3 DNA: TGTGCCAGCAGCACCGACAGGAACACTGAAGCTTTCTTT
V gene: TRBV2; D gene: TRBD1; J gene: TRBJ2-2; clone size: -; CDR3 protein: CASSADRANTGELFF; CDR3 DNA: TGTGCCAGCAGTGCGGACAGGGCGAACACCGGGGAGCTGTTTTTT
V gene: TRBV5-3; D gene: -; J gene: TRBJ2-3; clone size: -; CDR3 protein: CARSRDRRSLDLLTDTQYF; CDR3 DNA: TGTGCCAGAAGCCGCGACAGGAGATCCCTCGACCTCCTCACAGATACGCAGTATTTT
V gene: TRBV2; D gene: TRBD1; J gene: TRBJ2-7; clone size: -; CDR3 protein: CASRDPGQGPYEQYF; CDR3 DNA: TGTGCCAGCAGGGACCCGGGACAGGGACCCTACGAGCAGTACTTC
V gene: TRBV30; D gene: TRBD1; J gene: TRBJ2-7; clone size: once; CDR3 protein: CAWNRDRVGLEQYF; CDR3 DNA: TGTGCCTGGAACCGGGACAGGGTGGGGCTCGAGCAGTACTTC
V gene: TRBV2; D gene: -; J gene: TRBJ2-7; clone size: -; CDR3 protein: CASSPGAYEQYF; CDR3 DNA: TGTGCCAGCAGTCCCGGGGCCTACGAGCAGTACTTC
V gene: TRBV12-5; D gene: TRBD2; J gene: TRBJ2-4; clone size: -; CDR3 protein: CASGISGRAGGNIQYF; CDR3 DNA: TGTGCTAGTGGTATTAGCGGGAGGGCCGGGGGAAACATTCAGTACTTC
V gene: TRBV19; D gene: TRBD2; J gene: TRBJ2-1; clone size: -; CDR3 protein: CASSTTSGRGVEQFF; CDR3 DNA: TGTGCCAGTAGCACGACTAGCGGGAGGGGGGTTGAGCAGTTCTTC
V gene: TRBV9; D gene: -; J gene: TRBJ1-6; clone size: -; CDR3 protein: CASSQGRAGNSPLHF; CDR3 DNA: TGTGCCAGCAGCCAAGGCAGGGCTGGTAATTCACCCCTCCACTTT
V gene: TRBV11-3; D gene: -; J gene: TRBJ2-1; clone size: -; CDR3 protein: CASSRSSSNEQFF; CDR3 DNA: TGTGCCAGCAGCCGATCTAGCTCCAATGAGCAGTTCTTC
V gene: TRBV2; D gene: -; J gene: TRBJ2-1; clone size: -; CDR3 protein: CASSVGGGDYNEQFF; CDR3 DNA: TGTGCCAGCAGTGTGGGTGGGGGCGACTACAATGAGCAGTTCTTC
V gene: TRBV5-1; D gene: TRBD1; J gene: TRBJ1-1; clone size: -; CDR3 protein: CASSLVRQGAVDPEAFF; CDR3 DNA: TGCGCCAGCAGCTTGGTGCGACAGGGGGCCGTAGATCCTGAAGCTTTCTTT
V gene: TRBV5-1; D gene: TRBD1; J gene: TRBJ1-3; clone size: -; CDR3 protein: CASSMRGQGSGNTIYF; CDR3 DNA: TGCGCCAGCAGCATGCGAGGACAGGGCTCTGGAAACACCATATATTTT
V gene: TRBV11-2; D gene: -; J gene: TRBJ1-1; clone size: -; CDR3 protein: CASSLVGATEAFF; CDR3 DNA: TGTGCCAGCAGCTTAGTGGGGGCCACTGAAGCTTTCTTT
V gene: TRBV21-1; D gene: -; J gene: TRBJ2-7; clone size: -; CDR3 protein: CASRIDRGGYEQYF; CDR3 DNA: TGTGCCAGCAGAATAGACAGGGGGGGCTACGAGCAGTACTTC
V gene: TRBV11-2; D gene: -; J gene: TRBJ2-3; clone size: -; CDR3 protein: CASSLRMRVGNTDTQYF; CDR3 DNA: TGTGCCAGCAGCTTAAGGATGCGGGTTGGGAACACAGATACGCAGTATTTT
V gene: TRBV27; D gene: TRBD2; J gene: TRBJ2-7; clone size: -; CDR3 protein: CASTLKGGGGTYEQYF; CDR3 DNA: TGTGCCAGCACCCTAAAGGGGGGCGGGGGGACCTACGAGCAGTACTTC
V gene: TRBV7-3; D gene: -; J gene: TRBJ1-1; clone size: -; CDR3 protein: CASSLQWATEAFF; CDR3 DNA: TGTGCCAGCAGCTTACAATGGGCAACTGAAGCTTTCTTT
V gene: TRBV5-1; D gene: -; J gene: TRBJ2-3; clone size: -; CDR3 protein: CASSLAGADTQYF; CDR3 DNA: TGCGCCAGCAGCTTGGCAGGGGCAGATACGCAGTATTTT
V gene: TRBV6-5; D gene: -; J gene: TRBJ1-4; clone size: -; CDR3 protein: CASTGGEKLFF; CDR3 DNA: TGTGCCAGCACGGGTGGTGAAAAACTGTTTTTT
V gene: TRBV5-6; D gene: -; J gene: TRBJ2-1; clone size: -; CDR3 protein: CASSLGLYNEQFF; CDR3 DNA: TGTGCCAGCAGCTTGGGACTTTACAATGAGCAGTTCTTC
V gene: TRBV6-1; D gene: -; J gene: TRBJ1-2; clone size: once; CDR3 protein: CASTSQIGYTF; CDR3 DNA: TGTGCCAGCACCTCACAAATTGGCTACACCTTC
V gene: TRBV5-4; D gene: TRBD1; J gene: TRBJ1-4; clone size: -; CDR3 protein: CASSFQTGAAEKLFF; CDR3 DNA: TGTGCCAGCAGCTTCCAGACAGGGGCGGCTGAAAAACTGTTTTTT